These 9 T cell receptor beta chains came from one sample sequenced in a study of long-term antiretroviral therapy in people with HIV. Investigators performed immunoSEQ version v3.0 at survey level. Generated by immunoSEQ multiplex PCR, the TCRdb table keeps only in-frame clones and is missing some. The sample holds more than 35,000 clones; around nine tenths are singletons and the top ten take roughly 3.6%. The sample in question was unsorted PBMCs, obtained just before starting antiretroviral therapy. These receptor sequences come from a woman aged 18 to 35 with HIV.

The chain recombines TRBV28 with TRBJ2-4, with D unclear. The length of the CDR3 is 14 residues. The V gene lost 3 bases and the J gene lost 2 bases, with 8 bases spanning the gap. Germline CDR1 and CDR2: MDHEN and SYDVKM. CDR3 nucleotide sequence: TGTGCCAGCAGTTTCCTGGATCCCAAAAACATTCAGTACTTC. Its translation is CASSFLDPKNIQYF.

This clone was seen more than once but under ten times. The CDR3: CASSQGGGFGEKLFF. DNA of the CDR3: TGCGCCAGCAGCCAAGGTGGCGGGTTCGGTGAAAAACTGTTTTTT. This chain uses TRBV4-3 with TRBJ1-4; no clear D. Trimming shortened V by 1 base and J by 7 bases, and 13 bases separated the two germline ends. The germline V gene encodes CDR1 LGHNA and CDR2 YSLEER. CDR3 size: 15 residues.

This chain links TRBV5-1 with TRBJ2-7; D remains unclear. The CDR3 is 13 amino acids. Trimming cost V 1 base and J 5 bases, with 10 bases left between them. The germline V gene encodes CDR1 SGHRS and CDR2 YFSETQ. The CDR3 bases are TGCGCCAGCAGCTTGCCGGGTTTACACGAGCAGTACTTC. It translates to CASSLPGLHEQYF.

V gene TRBV6-5 combines with J gene TRBJ2-2; D is possibly TRBD1 or TRBD2 (5 bases each). CDR3 length: 13 amino acids. Trimming shortened V by 6 bases and J by 6 bases, and 11 bases separated the two germline ends. Germline V gene data show CDR1 as MNHEY and CDR2 as SVGAGI. CDR3 DNA sequence: TGTGCCAGCAGACCCCTGGGGGCCGGGGAGCTGTTTTTT. Its protein is CASRPLGAGELFF.

The chain joins TRBV4-3 to TRBJ1-3, with 7 bases that match TRBD1. The CDR3 is 17 amino acids. The germline V gene has CDR1 LGHNA and CDR2 YSLEER. V trimming: 1 base; J trimming: 3 bases; junction bases outside the gene matches: 9. For the CDR3, the DNA is TGCGCCAGCAGCCAAGCAGCGACAGGGCTTAATGGAAACACCATATATTTT. Amino acid sequence: CASSQAATGLNGNTIYF.

The rearrangement uses TRBV7-3 and TRBJ2-1, with TRBD2 identical over 9 bases. The germline gives CDR1 SGHTA, CDR2 FQGTGA. Trimming cost V 1 base and J 4 bases; bases outside gene matches: 5. There are 16 residues in the CDR3. The CDR3 protein is CASSLNAGGPYNEQFF. CDR3 nucleotide sequence: TGTGCCAGCAGCTTAAATGCGGGAGGGCCTTACAATGAGCAGTTCTTC.

The chain has TRBV7-2 and TRBJ1-1, with a weak D call TRBD1 (5 bases). CDR3 length: 15 residues. In germline, CDR1 is SGHTA, CDR2 FQGNSA. V gave up 3 bases and J gave up 3 bases, with 14 bases separating them. The CDR3 DNA sequence: TGTGCCAGCAGCTTCTACAGGAGTAGGGACACTGAAGCTTTCTTT. Amino acid sequence: CASSFYRSRDTEAFF. The full variable domain, rest sourced from reference TRBV7-2 and TRBJ1-1, is GAGVSQSPSNKVTEKGKDVELRCDPISGHTALYWYRQSLGQGLEFLIYFQGNSAPDKSGLPSDRFSAERTGGSVSTLTIQRTQQEDSAVYLCASSFYRSRDTEAFFGQGTRLTVV.

The CDR3 bases are TGTGCCAGCAGTCAAGGGACTAGCTACGAGACCCAGTACTTC. Its protein is CASSQGTSYETQYF. The rearrangement uses TRBV2 and TRBJ2-5; 9 nucleotides match TRBD2. This CDR3 has 14 amino acids. V trimming: 5 bases; J trimming: 5 bases; junction bases outside the gene matches: 6. Germline CDR1 SNHLY, CDR2 FYNNEI.

This clone was seen more than once but under ten times. The rearrangement joins TRBV7-6 to TRBJ2-7; 8 nucleotides agree with TRBD2. Trimming at V came to 5 bases and at J to 3 bases, leaving 6 bases not matched to a gene. Per the germline V gene, CDR1 is SGHVS and CDR2 is FNYEAQ. CDR3 length: 14 amino acids. CDR3 loop: CASSRNRGGYEQYF. Here the CDR3 DNA reads TGTGCCAGCAGCCGAAACCGGGGGGGCTACGAGCAGTACTTC.